A selection of T cell receptor beta chains follows, all from one sample in a study of cytomegalovirus exposure and HLA in healthy donors. Sequencing was performed with immunoSEQ multiplex PCR; in TCRdb, only in-frame clones are kept and a portion is missing. This sample has 100,000 to 150,000 clones, with about 80% found just once. The specimen sequenced was PBMCs. The receptors stem from a woman in her fifties or sixties in good health and CMV-seronegative. Each CDR3 is given without its conserved first and last residue. A D gene is named only where the DNA matches it firmly.

V gene	D gene	J gene	CDR3 protein
TRBV27	TRBD2	TRBJ2-7	ASSLRSGGHEQY
TRBV5-6	-	TRBJ2-3	ASSLAGRSLTDTQY
TRBV6-1	-	TRBJ2-2	ASRLTGTTGELF
TRBV5-4	-	TRBJ2-3	ASSGGGTDTQY
TRBV13	TRBD2	TRBJ2-7	ASSILAGVSYEQY
TRBV19	-	TRBJ1-1	ACAHNTEAF
TRBV7-9	-	TRBJ1-5	ASGGQSQPQH
TRBV4-3	-	TRBJ2-7	ASSQADGYEQY
TRBV4-1	-	TRBJ1-2	ASSQMGTWGREDGYT
TRBV2	-	TRBJ2-5	ASSEASGRQETQY
TRBV5-1	TRBD2	TRBJ2-1	ASSSAGNPIGDEQF
TRBV29-1	-	TRBJ2-7	SVRDQGGEQY
TRBV28	TRBD2	TRBJ2-7	ASSGTSGSLEQY
TRBV6-5	-	TRBJ1-3	ASRNTGSSGNTIY
TRBV11-2	TRBD1	TRBJ1-1	ASSFWTTGQGAENTEAF
TRBV7-2	TRBD2	TRBJ2-1	ASRPSGLYNEQF
TRBV9	-	TRBJ2-1	ASSVRDSNYNEQF